A single sample is the source of the 23 T cell receptor beta chains below, sequenced in a study of cytomegalovirus exposure and HLA in healthy donors (dated by TCRdb to the late 2010s). The method behind the library was the immunoSEQ multiplex PCR assay. The source is immuneACCESS, and TCRdb retained only in-frame sequences with V and J called. Part of the clones is not carried over; for the studies checked, unresolved V genes explain less than half of this, and the remainder is unexplained. A total of some 86,000 clones appear in this sample, 80% to 95% of them only once. Jointly, the top ten make up about 3.9% of the sample. The sample was PBMCs. All receptors derive from a woman in her twenties or thirties in good health and CMV-seronegative.

This clone was recorded once. The chain joins TRBV6-6 to TRBJ2-7, with a tentative D call TRBD2 (6 bases). The length of the CDR3 is 15 residues. Looked up from germline, CDR1 is MNHNY and CDR2 is SVGAGI (reference sequence). Trimming pared 6 bases from V and 6 bases from J, leaving 21 bases between. The DNA of the CDR3 is TGTGCCAGCAGCCCCCCCACGGGGGAGCTTACCGAGCAGTACTTC. This gives the protein CASSPPTGELTEQYF.

The V and J genes are TRBV4-2 and TRBJ2-7; 7 bases map to TRBD1. Unmatched junction bases numbered 11, after V lost 6 bases and J lost 6 bases. Per the germline V gene, CDR1 is LGHNA and CDR2 is YNFKEQ. The CDR3 is made up of 14 amino acids. The CDR3 here is CASSSHRDRAEQYF. The DNA of the CDR3 is TGTGCCAGCAGTTCCCACCGGGACAGAGCCGAGCAGTACTTC.

The chain employs TRBV7-2 and TRBJ2-2; weak D call: TRBD2 (5 bases). Trimming took off 0 bases at V and 6 bases at J, with 8 bases between the two ends. Germline-derived CDR1 and CDR2 are SGHTA and FQGNSA. CDR3 length: 14 residues. Here the CDR3 reads CASSLAWRAGELFF. The CDR3 DNA reads as TGTGCCAGCAGCTTAGCGTGGCGGGCCGGGGAGCTGTTTTTT.

The chain uses TRBV5-6 and TRBJ2-2; D perhaps matches TRBD1 (6 bases). This CDR3 is built from 18 residues. In germline, CDR1 is SGHDT, CDR2 YYEEEE. Deletions cut 7 bases from V and 5 bases from J, with 27 bases between. The CDR3 DNA follows: TGTGCCAGCGGGTCTAGGGGCACAGGGTCGTTGCCAACCGGGGAGCTGTTTTTT. Its protein is CASGSRGTGSLPTGELFF.

This clone was observed a single time. The genes are TRBV28 and TRBJ1-5, with 8 nucleotides matching TRBD1. Trimming took 4 bases from V and 8 from J; bases not matched to a gene: 1. Germline V lookup: CDR1 MDHEN, CDR2 SYDVKM. The CDR3 spans 12 residues. The CDR3 loop reads CASSSTGEPQHF. The CDR3 DNA follows: TGTGCCAGCAGTTCGACAGGGGAGCCCCAGCATTTT.

The CDR3 protein is CASSEGSKSRYF. CDR3 coding DNA: TGTGCCAGCAGTGAGGGATCGAAGAGCAGGTACTTC. The chain combines TRBV28 with TRBJ2-7; weak D call: TRBD2 (5 bases). The germline gives CDR1 MDHEN, CDR2 SYDVKM. Deletions cut 5 bases from V and 12 bases from J, with 17 bases between. The CDR3 spans 12 residues.

A remark on this clone: Germline and junction disagree at one end, which may indicate a read error. The rearrangement joins TRBV4-2 to TRBJ1-5; D remains unclear. The CDR3 covers 15 residues. Germline V gives CDR1 LGHNA, CDR2 YNFKEQ. The CDR3 reads CASSQGFSGDQPQRF. The CDR3 region has the DNA TGTGCCAGCAGCCAAGGGTTTTCGGGAGATCAGCCCCAGCGTTTT.

V and J are TRBV6-1 and TRBJ2-5, with 8 bases aligning to TRBD1. This CDR3 comprises 15 residues. The V and J ends lost 5 bases and 5 bases, in that order; junction bases with no gene match: 10. Germline V lookup: CDR1 MNHNS, CDR2 SASEGT. CDR3 region: CASSFDRGSIETQYF. The CDR3 DNA reads TGTGCCAGCAGTTTCGACAGGGGATCGATCGAGACCCAGTACTTC.

The chain is built from TRBV7-9 and TRBJ2-7; 9 positions match TRBD1. The CDR3 has 17 residues. The germline CDR1 and CDR2 sequences are SEHNR and FQNEAQ (reference sequence). V dropped 5 bases and J dropped 1; count of bases not matched to a gene: 12. The CDR3 nucleotides are TGTGCCAGCAGCATTGGGACAGGGTCACCGGGGTCCTACGAGCAGTACTTC. Translation: CASSIGTGSPGSYEQYF. Full variable domain (outside the CDR3, taken from reference TRBV7-9 and TRBJ2-7): DTGVSQNPRHKITKRGQNVTFRCDPISEHNRLYWYRQTLGQGPEFLTYFQNEAQLEKSRLLSDRFSAERPKGSFSTLEIQRTEQGDSAMYLCASSIGTGSPGSYEQYFGPGTRLTVT.

The rearrangement links TRBV11-2 to TRBJ1-6, with 10 bases matching TRBD1. This CDR3 is 16 amino acids long. Germline trimming cut 5 bases from V and 7 bases from J; bases unmatched to any gene: 8. Germline values: CDR1 SGHAT, CDR2 FQNNGV. CDR3 DNA sequence: TGTGCCAGCAGCCCACGGACAGGGGGAACAAATTCACCCCTCCACTTT. This sequence encodes CASSPRTGGTNSPLHF.

This clone has more than one count but fewer than ten. The rearrangement links TRBV7-2 to TRBJ1-6; no firm D call. V lost 1 base and J lost 5, with 3 bases in between. Germline V gene sequence: CDR1 SGHTA, CDR2 FQGNSA. There are 13 residues in the CDR3. This CDR3 reads CASSLVDNSPLHF. CDR3 in DNA: TGTGCCAGCAGCTTAGTAGATAATTCACCCCTCCACTTT.

The chain employs TRBV4-2 and TRBJ2-7; maybe TRBD1 (5 bases). V dropped 0 bases and J dropped 3 bases, with 12 bases sitting between them. The CDR3 extends over 15 amino acids. From germline, CDR1 is LGHNA and CDR2 YNFKEQ. CDR3 in amino acids: CASSQESTTGYEQYF. The CDR3 DNA sequence: TGTGCCAGCAGCCAAGAAAGTACTACAGGCTACGAGCAGTACTTC.

This chain links TRBV18 with TRBJ2-7; D is possibly TRBD2 (5 bases). This CDR3 is 15 amino acids long. Germline-derived CDR1 and CDR2 are KGHSH and LQKENI. Trimming left V 2 bases short and J 6 bases short, with 17 bases between. CDR3 region: CASSPGVALGSEQYF. CDR3 DNA sequence: TGTGCCAGCTCACCAGGGGTAGCGCTTGGGTCCGAGCAGTACTTC.

V gene TRBV11-2 combines with J gene TRBJ1-2; tentatively, D is TRBD1 (5 bases). Germline V CDR1 and CDR2: SGHAT, FQNNGV. Between the trimmed V and J ends, which lost 1 base and 7 bases, there was a span of 10 bases. The CDR3 extends over 13 amino acids. CDR3 sequence: CASSLGGARGYTF. The CDR3 DNA sequence: TGTGCCAGCAGCTTAGGTGGGGCTCGTGGCTACACCTTC. Full variable domain (missing parts from reference TRBV11-2 and TRBJ1-2): EAGVAQSPRYKIIEKRQSVAFWCNPISGHATLYWYQQILGQGPKLLIQFQNNGVVDDSQLPKDRFSAERLKGVDSTLKIQPAKLEDSAVYLCASSLGGARGYTFGSGTRLTVV.

J is TRBJ1-5 and V is TRBV7-9; 10 positions match TRBD1. The CDR3 totals 18 residues. V lost 5 bases to trimming and J lost 4 bases; unmatched junction nucleotides: 14. Germline V gives CDR1 SEHNR, CDR2 FQNEAQ (reference sequence). CDR3 region: CASSPYRTGGMGNQPQHF. The CDR3, as DNA: TGTGCCAGCAGCCCTTACCGGACAGGGGGAATGGGGAATCAGCCCCAGCATTTT.

The chain links TRBV27 to TRBJ1-5; D might be TRBD1 (6 bases). Germline assignment: CDR1 MNHEY and CDR2 SMNVEV (reference sequence). V was pared by 8 bases and J by 4 bases, with 18 bases between. The CDR3 length is 15 residues. The CDR3 nucleotides read TGTGCCAGCCGCGTGGGGGCCTTCCCAAATCAGCCCCAGCATTTT. Its protein is CASRVGAFPNQPQHF.

This clone was observed a handful of times. The CDR3 loop reads CAIRSMELAWGYTF. CDR3 DNA sequence: TGTGCCATCAGAAGTATGGAGTTGGCGTGGGGCTACACCTTC. V gene TRBV10-3 combines with J gene TRBJ1-2; the D is unclear. The CDR3 has 14 amino acids. The germline V gene has CDR1 ENHRY and CDR2 SYGVKD. V shed 6 bases and J shed 8 bases, with 19 bases lying between them.

The rearrangement uses TRBV7-3 and TRBJ2-1, with 11 positions matching TRBD2. J was trimmed by 8 bases and V by 3 bases; bases with no gene match: 3. The CDR3 extends over 14 amino acids. Germline CDR1 is SGHTA and CDR2 is FQGTGA. The CDR3 DNA follows: TGTGCCAGCAGCTTTAGCGGGGGGGCGTATGAGCAGTTCTTC. Translation: CASSFSGGAYEQFF.

The V call is TRBV28, the J call TRBJ1-6; 8 bases are a match to TRBD1. With 6 bases clipped from V and 0 bases from J, the junction kept 10 bases outside the gene matches. Looked up from germline, CDR1 is MDHEN and CDR2 is SYDVKM. This CDR3 is built from 18 residues. CDR3 sequence reads: CASSRTGTRSSYNSPLHF. CDR3 in DNA: TGTGCCAGCAGCCGGACAGGGACCCGGAGCTCCTATAATTCACCCCTCCACTTT. Complete variable domain (other parts from reference TRBV28 and TRBJ1-6): DVKVTQSSRYLVKRTGEKVFLECVQDMDHENMFWYRQDPGLGLRLIYFSYDVKMKEKGDIPEGYSVSREKKERFSLILESASTNQTSMYLCASSRTGTRSSYNSPLHFGNGTRLTVT.

The chain combines TRBV29-1 with TRBJ1-4, with D uncertain. This CDR3 spans 10 amino acids. V lost 6 bases and J lost 8, with 7 bases in between. Germline V lookup: CDR1 SQVTM, CDR2 ANQGSEA. The DNA of the CDR3 is TGCAGCGTGTTCCGGGAAAAACTGTTTTTT. Encoded protein: CSVFREKLFF.

The V call is TRBV5-6, the J call TRBJ1-4, with 11 bases lining up with TRBD1. CDR3 length: 16 residues. J gave up 3 bases and V 3 bases, and 4 bases lay outside the gene matches. Germline V gene lookup returns CDR1 SGHDT and CDR2 YYEEEE. The CDR3 spells CASSSGQGGPNEKLFF. The DNA of the CDR3 is TGTGCCAGCAGCTCGGGACAGGGGGGCCCTAATGAAAAACTGTTTTTT.

The chain links TRBV18 to TRBJ2-7; TRBD1 agrees at 7 bases. The CDR3 loop spans 14 amino acids. V shed 3 bases, J shed 1 base, and the junction held 3 bases outside the gene matches. Germline CDR1 and CDR2: KGHSH and LQKENI. The CDR3 DNA reads TGTGCCAGCTCACCTGCGACAGGGTCCTACGAGCAGTACTTC. This sequence encodes CASSPATGSYEQYF. Full variable domain (rest looked up from reference TRBV18 and TRBJ2-7): NAGVMQNPRHLVRRRGQEARLRCSPMKGHSHVYWYRQLPEEGLKFMVYLQKENIIDESGMPKERFSAEFPKEGPSILRIQQVVRGDSAAYFCASSPATGSYEQYFGPGTRLTVT.

The chain is built from TRBV5-1 and TRBJ1-4; D gene ambiguous. CDR3 size: 15 residues. In germline, CDR1 is SGHRS, CDR2 YFSETQ. Deletions cut 1 base from V and 4 bases from J, with 11 bases between. CDR3 DNA sequence: TGCGCCAGCAGCTTGTCACTAACGGGTAATGAAAAACTGTTTTTT. Translation: CASSLSLTGNEKLFF. Based on the CDR3 plus reference TRBV5-1 and TRBJ1-4, the full variable domain is KAGVTQTPRYLIKTRGQQVTLSCSPISGHRSVSWYQQTPGQGLQFLFEYFSETQRNKGNFPGRFSGRQFSNSRSEMNVSTLELGDSALYLCASSLSLTGNEKLFFGSGTQLSVL.